This T cell receptor beta chain was captured by sequencing in a study of CD8 T cells in Susac syndrome. The CDR3 length is 16 residues. V lost 3 bases and J lost 0; bases outside the gene matches: 6. In germline, CDR1 is LNHDA, CDR2 SQIVND (reference sequence). The patients serving as multiple sclerosis controls were treatment-naive. They had stable or active relapsing-remitting disease and fulfilled revised McDonald criteria. After extraction with the RNeasy kit, roughly 0.5 to 1 ug of the RNA was reverse transcribed using random hexamers. TCRdb re-called the immunoSEQ multiplex PCR reads through MiXCR, storing one row per CDR3 protein. This table holds about 300,000 distinct CDR3 sequences, around 91% found once.

This sequence joins TRBV19 and TRBJ2-7; 9 nucleotides line up with TRBD2. Sequencing was carried out using CD8+ T cells from PBMCs. The source is a human donor with multiple sclerosis. CDR3: CASSMGAGGLSYEQYF. The CDR3 DNA sequence: TGTGCCAGTAGTATGGGAGCGGGAGGCCTCTCCTACGAGCAGTACTTC.